The 29 T cell receptor beta chains reported below all come from one sample, sequenced in a study of T cells after yellow fever vaccination. TCRdb reanalysed the 5' RACE reads using MiXCR and keeps one entry per CDR3 protein. The sample includes some 500,000 distinct CDR3 sequences, about 14% seen only once; the top ten take over 13%. The specimen comprised PBMCs, sampled on the day of the yellow fever booster vaccination. These receptors all stem from a man between 25 and 39 years old who received the YFV17D yellow fever vaccine.

J is TRBJ2-5 and V is TRBV20-1, with TRBD2 matching 8 bases. Germline V gene data show CDR1 as DFQATT and CDR2 as SNEGSKA (reference sequence). The V gene end was trimmed by 4 bases and the J gene end by 4 bases; junction bases not matched to a gene: 5. The CDR3 contains 13 residues. The CDR3 nucleotides read TGCAGTGCTACCAGGACTAGCTCAGAGACCCAGTACTTC. Amino acids: CSATRTSSETQYF.

This clonotype was seen many times. V and J are TRBV5-1 and TRBJ1-2; D is ambiguous. Germline V gene sequence: CDR1 SGHRS, CDR2 YFSETQ. This CDR3 has 14 amino acids. Trimming left V 0 bases short and J 2 bases short, with 8 bases between. The CDR3 sequence is CASSLGSENYGYTF. The CDR3 nucleotides read TGCGCCAGCAGCTTGGGGTCCGAAAACTATGGCTACACCTTC.

V gene TRBV4-3 combines with J gene TRBJ1-6; no clear D gene. CDR1 is LGHNA and CDR2 is YSLEER in the germline V gene. Between the trimmed V and J ends, which lost 0 bases and 9 bases, there was a span of 15 bases. This CDR3 region has 16 residues. CDR3 bases: TGCGCCAGCAGCCAAGATGGAGGTTCTGGGTCTTCACCCCTCCACTTT. It specifies CASSQDGGSGSSPLHF.

The rearrangement links TRBV21-1 to TRBJ1-2; the table's D call, TRBD1, has no DNA check behind it. TRBV21-1 counts as a pseudogene. The CDR3 runs 14 residues. The CDR3 loop is CASSRGQRGYGYTF. In DNA form, the CDR3 reads TGTGCCAGCAGCAGAGGACAGAGGGGGTATGGCTACACCTTC.

There are many counts of this clonotype. The chain is built from TRBV6-6 and TRBJ2-7, with 7 bases aligning to TRBD1. This CDR3 spans 13 amino acids. Germline assignment: CDR1 MNHNY and CDR2 SVGAGI (reference sequence). The ends lost 6 bases at V and 3 bases at J; junction bases unmatched: 5. The CDR3 DNA reads as TGTGCCAGCAGCCACAGGGGTAACTACGAGCAGTACTTC. It specifies CASSHRGNYEQYF.

V usage is TRBV6-2 or TRBV6-3 and J usage is TRBJ1-5; the D gene is possibly TRBD1 (6 bases). V was clipped by 7 bases and J by 3 bases, with 10 bases between them. Germline V gene sequence: CDR1 MNHEY, CDR2 SVGEGT. CDR3 length equals 13 residues. The DNA of the CDR3 is TGTGCCAGCACAGACAGGATCAATCAGCCCCAGCATTTT. As protein: CASTDRINQPQHF.

The sample holds a few counts of this clonotype. V usage is TRBV7-9 and J usage is TRBJ2-7, with 12 positions matching TRBD2. Germline V CDR1 and CDR2: SEHNR, FQNEAQ (reference sequence). Trimming took 8 bases from V and 4 from J; bases not matched to a gene: 3. The CDR3 is 13 residues long. The CDR3 nucleotides read TGTGCCAGCGCGACTAGCGGGGGATACGAGCAGTACTTC. It translates to CASATSGGYEQYF.

This chain uses TRBV5-1 with TRBJ2-5, with 9 bases lining up with TRBD2. CDR3 length: 17 residues. Germline V lookup: CDR1 SGHRS, CDR2 YFSETQ. J was trimmed by 2 bases and V by 2 bases; bases with no gene match: 10. The CDR3 nucleotides are TGCGCCAGCAGCTTAATATTGACTAGCGGACAACAAGAGACCCAGTACTTC. Translation: CASSLILTSGQQETQYF.

This clonotype was detected a few times. The gene calls are TRBV15 and TRBJ1-5; possible D gene TRBD1, 5 bases. V was trimmed by 0 bases and J by 3 bases, leaving 12 bases between them. CDR1 is LNHNV and CDR2 is YYDKDF in the germline V gene (reference sequence). The CDR3 is made up of 16 amino acids. This chain's CDR3 is CATSRDGGGYNQPQHF. The CDR3 DNA follows: TGTGCCACCAGCAGAGATGGCGGGGGATACAATCAGCCCCAGCATTTT.

The table lists this clonotype with a few counts. The chain links TRBV7-8 to TRBJ1-6, with D hard to call. Germline CDR1 and CDR2: SGHVS and FQNEAQ. There are 16 residues in the CDR3. The V and J ends lost 1 base and 8 bases respectively, with 15 bases between them. The CDR3 region is CASSLEVTADYSPLHF. DNA of the CDR3: TGTGCCAGCAGCTTAGAGGTGACGGCAGATTATTCACCCCTCCACTTT.

The gene calls are TRBV5-1 and TRBJ2-7; TRBD1 agrees at 8 bases. CDR1 and CDR2 (germline): SGHRS, YFSETQ. V lost 5 bases and J lost 3; bases outside the gene matches: 7. The CDR3 runs 14 residues. The CDR3 DNA is TGCGCCAGCAGGTCGAGAGACAGGGGCTACGAGCAGTACTTC. This encodes CASRSRDRGYEQYF.

This clonotype was seen a handful of times. The chain links TRBV29-1 to TRBJ1-2, with a weak D call TRBD1 (6 bases). Trimming took off 5 bases at V and 6 bases at J, with 10 bases between the two ends. This CDR3 has 11 amino acids. From germline, CDR1 is SQVTM and CDR2 ANQGSEA. DNA for the CDR3: TGCAGCGTTCAGGGGATTGATGGCTACACCTTC. Amino acids: CSVQGIDGYTF.

This sequence joins TRBV7-3 and TRBJ2-3; a possible D gene is TRBD2 (6 bases). Trimming left V 6 bases short and J 6 bases short, with 25 bases between. CDR3 length: 17 residues. Germline-derived CDR1 and CDR2 are SGHTA and FQGTGA. The DNA of the CDR3 is TGTGCCAGCAGTTCCAAACCTCGAGGGACGGGAGTGGATACGCAGTATTTT. It specifies CASSSKPRGTGVDTQYF.

This sequence joins TRBV12-3 or TRBV12-4 and TRBJ1-1; TRBD1 might be the D (6 bases). CDR3 length: 15 residues. Trimming left V 6 bases short and J 0 bases short, with 14 bases between. CDR3 protein: CASSPLQGMNTEAFF. Written as DNA, the CDR3 is TGTGCCAGCAGCCCTCTACAGGGAATGAACACTGAAGCTTTCTTT.

This clonotype came up a few times. The J gene is TRBJ2-7, the V gene TRBV6-5; no clear D. The germline CDR1 and CDR2 sequences are MNHEY and SVGAGI. Trimming removed 4 bases at V and 2 bases at J, with 15 bases between. CDR3 length equals 15 residues. CDR3 nucleotide sequence: TGTGCCAGCAGTTTAGGAGTTATTGGGGCCTACGAGCAGTACTTC. Translated, it gives CASSLGVIGAYEQYF.

The chain joins TRBV7-6 to TRBJ2-3; D could derive from TRBD1 or TRBD2 (5 bases each). The CDR3 spans 16 residues. Trimming left V 6 bases short and J 5 bases short, with 21 bases between. In germline, CDR1 is SGHVS, CDR2 FNYEAQ. The CDR3 loop reads CASSLHTGKAGDTQYF. DNA for the CDR3: TGTGCCAGCAGTCTCCATACAGGCAAGGCGGGAGATACGCAGTATTTT.

This clonotype was recorded many times. The chain joins TRBV3-1 to TRBJ2-7; D is possibly TRBD1 or TRBD2 (7 bases each). Germline V gene sequence: CDR1 LGHDT, CDR2 YNNKEL (reference sequence). The CDR3 consists of 15 residues. Trimming removed 4 bases from V and 1 base from J, with 14 bases in between. The CDR3 spells CASSRGGDRSYEQYF. The CDR3 DNA is TGTGCCAGCAGCCGAGGGGGGGACAGATCCTACGAGCAGTACTTC.

This clonotype has only a few counts. This rearrangement joins TRBV30 to TRBJ2-5; TRBD1 aligns across 7 bases. Trimming took 6 bases from V and 2 from J; bases not matched to a gene: 6. Germline V gene lookup returns CDR1 GTSNPN and CDR2 SVGIG (reference sequence). The CDR3 has 13 residues. DNA of the CDR3: TGTGCCTGCTCCCGGGACAGACAAGAGACCCAGTACTTC. This translates into CACSRDRQETQYF.

This CDR3 is CASHLGLANNEQFF. As DNA, the CDR3 is TGTGCCAGTCACTTGGGACTAGCGAACAATGAGCAGTTCTTC. The chain carries TRBV19 and TRBJ2-1, with 10 bases matching TRBD2. The germline CDR1 and CDR2 sequences are LNHDA and SQIVND (reference sequence). Unmatched junction bases numbered 6, after V lost 8 bases and J lost 5 bases. The length of the CDR3 is 14 residues.

The chain has TRBV11-1 and TRBJ2-3, with TRBD2 matching over 8 bases. CDR1 and CDR2 (germline): SGHAT, FQDESV (reference sequence). V lost 1 base and J lost 3; bases outside the gene matches: 9. This CDR3 has 17 amino acids. The DNA of the CDR3 is TGTGCCAGCAGCTTAGACGGTAGCGGGACTCTTACAGATACGCAGTATTTT. It specifies CASSLDGSGTLTDTQYF.

This clonotype has only a few counts. The chain is built from TRBV6-1 and TRBJ2-1; D possibly corresponds to TRBD2 (6 bases). The CDR3 loop spans 14 amino acids. Trimming left V 5 bases short and J 6 bases short, with 14 bases between. Germline V gene sequence: CDR1 MNHNS, CDR2 SASEGT. In nucleotides, the CDR3 is TGTGCCAGCAGTAGAGGGACTCGGGGCAATGAGCAGTTCTTC. Its protein is CASSRGTRGNEQFF.

The table lists this clonotype with many counts. This chain uses TRBV7-3 with TRBJ2-3, with D hard to call. The CDR3 is 14 amino acids. CDR1 is SGHTA and CDR2 is FQGTGA in the germline V gene. Deletions cut 5 bases from V and 0 bases from J, with 9 bases between. The CDR3 region has the DNA TGTGCCAGCAGCGCAAGCGCTAGCACAGATACGCAGTATTTT. This codes for CASSASASTDTQYF.

Many counts were recorded for this clonotype. The V gene is TRBV7-2, the J gene TRBJ2-7; no clear D. V was pared by 3 bases and J by 2 bases, with 11 bases between. CDR3 length equals 14 residues. CDR1 is SGHTA, CDR2 FQGNSA, per germline. The CDR3 DNA reads TGTGCCAGCAGCTTGGGTATGGGTCCCTACGAGCAGTACTTC. Translated: CASSLGMGPYEQYF.

The chain couples TRBV20-1 to TRBJ1-5; no clear D gene. The CDR3 has 13 residues. The V and J ends lost 6 bases and 0 bases respectively, with 9 bases between them. Per the germline V gene, CDR1 is DFQATT and CDR2 is SNEGSKA (reference sequence). Here the CDR3 DNA reads TGCAGTGCGAAGACAAGTAGCAATCAGCCCCAGCATTTT. Translation gives CSAKTSSNQPQHF.

This clonotype was picked up many times. The chain carries TRBV7-2 and TRBJ1-5; the D is unclear. Trimming cost V 1 base and J 4 bases, with 5 bases left between them. The CDR3 covers 13 residues. Germline V CDR1 and CDR2: SGHTA, FQGNSA. The DNA of the CDR3 is TGTGCCAGCAGCTTAGGAGTAAATCAGCCCCAGCATTTT. Amino acid sequence: CASSLGVNQPQHF.

This chain connects TRBV12-3 or TRBV12-4 to TRBJ2-2; a possible D gene is TRBD2 (7 bases). V lost 7 bases, J lost 8 bases, and 17 bases lay in between. This CDR3 is built from 14 residues. CDR3 amino acids: CASTLGGGMGELFF. As DNA, the CDR3 is TGTGCCAGCACCCTGGGGGGGGGCATGGGGGAGCTGTTTTTT.

V is TRBV12-3 or TRBV12-4 and J is TRBJ2-1; no definite D call. V lost 6 bases and J lost 9, with 18 bases in between. The CDR3 is 14 residues long. Here the CDR3 DNA reads TGTGCCAGCAGCCTCCGAGCAGTGGCGCGTGAGCAGTTCTTC. It is translated as CASSLRAVAREQFF.

There are a few counts of this clonotype. The genes are TRBV5-5 and TRBJ2-7; D is unresolved. V dropped 1 base and J dropped 0 bases, with 8 bases sitting between them. The CDR3 has 14 amino acids. The germline V gene has CDR1 SGHKS and CDR2 YYEKEE (reference sequence). The CDR3 here is CASSLRSDSYEQYF. The CDR3 nucleotides read TGTGCCAGCAGCTTGCGTAGTGACTCCTACGAGCAGTACTTC.

This chain links TRBV5-1 with TRBJ2-1, with D possibly being TRBD2 (5 bases). Looked up from germline, CDR1 is SGHRS and CDR2 is YFSETQ. The V end was cut by 0 bases, the J end by 3 bases, with 10 bases between. The CDR3 extends over 15 amino acids. CDR3: CASSLDGVNYNEQFF. CDR3 coding DNA: TGCGCCAGCAGCTTGGACGGGGTCAACTACAATGAGCAGTTCTTC.